This T cell receptor beta chain was sequenced during a study of beta chain features in type 1 diabetes. General study findings and limits: Patients with type 1 diabetes showed fewer VDJ junction insertions and more deletions. All four CD4+ subsets from Type 1 diabetes patients carried moderately but significantly shorter TCRB CDR3s.

The investigators reverse transcribed all of the isolated RNA, so they sequenced expressed TCRB transcripts. Method: immunoSEQ multiplex PCR; TCRdb's copy keeps in-frame clones and lacks some. The sample yields under 300,000 clones, roughly 13% seen once. CDR1 and CDR2 (germline): SGHNT, YYREEE (reference sequence). V lost 2 bases and J 4 bases, leaving 16 bases between the germline ends. The CDR3 is made up of 16 amino acids. This clone was detected only a few times. Its antigen is unidentified. The TCR sequence derives from a man between 25 and 39 years old with type 1 diabetes. The sequenced sample consisted of naive CD4+ T cells from blood. This chain joins TRBV5-4 and TRBJ2-1; maybe TRBD1 (5 bases). The chain's CDR3 is CASSLGGQGVYNEQFF. CDR3 DNA sequence: TGTGCCAGCAGCTTAGGTGGACAAGGAGTTTACAATGAGCAGTTCTTC.